The clone carrying this T cell receptor (beta chain) was detected a few times. Data came from immunoSEQ multiplex PCR; TCRdb stores just in-frame clones and leaves some out. The profile shows 120,000 or so clones, 80% to 90% of them singletons. This record comes from a study of control samples from healthy donors and cancer patients. Germline values: CDR1 MDHEN, CDR2 SYDVKM. This CDR3 has 9 amino acids. Between the trimmed V and J ends, which lost 6 bases and 6 bases, there was a span of 3 bases. The chain is built from TRBV28 and TRBJ2-7, with D unclear. This TCR derives from a man in his sixties in good health. Sequenced input: blood. CDR3 loop: CASRVEQYF. CDR3 nucleotide sequence: TGTGCCAGCAGGGTCGAGCAGTACTTC. The full variable domain, in which reference TRBV28 and TRBJ2-7 provide the parts outside the CDR3, is DVKVTQSSRYLVKRTGEKVFLECVQDMDHENMFWYRQDPGLGLRLIYFSYDVKMKEKGDIPEGYSVSREKKERFSLILESASTNQTSMYLCASRVEQYFGPGTRLTVT.